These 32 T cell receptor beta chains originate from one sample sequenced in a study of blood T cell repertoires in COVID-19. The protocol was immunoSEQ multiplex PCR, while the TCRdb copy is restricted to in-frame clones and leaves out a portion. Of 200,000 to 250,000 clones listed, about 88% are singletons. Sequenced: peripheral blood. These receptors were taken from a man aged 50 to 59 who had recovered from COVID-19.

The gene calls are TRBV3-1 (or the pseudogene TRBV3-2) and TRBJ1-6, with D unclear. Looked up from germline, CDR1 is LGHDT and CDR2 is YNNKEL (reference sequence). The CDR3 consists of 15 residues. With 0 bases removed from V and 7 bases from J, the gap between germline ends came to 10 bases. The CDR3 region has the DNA TGTGCCAGCAGCCAAGAAAGCGGATGGAATTCACCCCTCCACTTT. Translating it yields CASSQESGWNSPLHF.

CDR3 protein: CASSPRVLAGGSQETQYF. CDR3 sequence (DNA): TGTGCCAGCAGCCCAAGGGTGCTAGCGGGAGGATCCCAAGAGACCCAGTACTTC. The chain carries TRBV7-2 and TRBJ2-5; 11 nucleotides line up with TRBD2. The CDR3 extends over 18 amino acids. Germline V lookup: CDR1 SGHTA, CDR2 FQGNSA. Trimming removed 5 bases from V and 1 base from J; junction bases left unmatched: 12. The variable domain in full, completed from reference TRBV7-2 and TRBJ2-5, reads GAGVSQSPSNKVTEKGKDVELRCDPISGHTALYWYRQSLGQGLEFLIYFQGNSAPDKSGLPSDRFSAERTGGSVSTLTIQRTQQEDSAVYLCASSPRVLAGGSQETQYFGPGTRLLVL.

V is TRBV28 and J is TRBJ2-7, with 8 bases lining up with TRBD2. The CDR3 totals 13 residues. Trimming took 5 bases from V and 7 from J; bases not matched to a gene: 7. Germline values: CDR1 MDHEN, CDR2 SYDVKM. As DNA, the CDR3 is TGTGCCAGCAGTCGGGAGGGCCTAGGGGAGCAGTACTTC. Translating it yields CASSREGLGEQYF. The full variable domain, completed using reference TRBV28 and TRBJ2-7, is DVKVTQSSRYLVKRTGEKVFLECVQDMDHENMFWYRQDPGLGLRLIYFSYDVKMKEKGDIPEGYSVSREKKERFSLILESASTNQTSMYLCASSREGLGEQYFGPGTRLTVT.

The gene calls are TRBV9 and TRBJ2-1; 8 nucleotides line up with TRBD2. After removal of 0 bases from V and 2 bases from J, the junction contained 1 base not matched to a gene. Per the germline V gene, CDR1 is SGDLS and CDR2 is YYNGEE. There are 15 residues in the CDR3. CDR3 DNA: TGTGCCAGCAGCGTAGGACTAGCGACCTACAATGAGCAGTTCTTC. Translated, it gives CASSVGLATYNEQFF.

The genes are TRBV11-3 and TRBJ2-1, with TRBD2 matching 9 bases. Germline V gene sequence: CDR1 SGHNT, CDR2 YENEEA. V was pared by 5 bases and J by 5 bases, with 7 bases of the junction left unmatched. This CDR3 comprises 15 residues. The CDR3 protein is CASSPRTSANNEQFF. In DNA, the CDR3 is TGTGCCAGCAGCCCGCGGACTAGCGCAAACAATGAGCAGTTCTTC.

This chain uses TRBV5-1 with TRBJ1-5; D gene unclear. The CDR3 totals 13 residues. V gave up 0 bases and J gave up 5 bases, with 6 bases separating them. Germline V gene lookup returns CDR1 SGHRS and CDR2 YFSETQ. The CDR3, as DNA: TGCGCCAGCAGCTTGGTTGGAGATCAGCCCCAGCATTTT. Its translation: CASSLVGDQPQHF.

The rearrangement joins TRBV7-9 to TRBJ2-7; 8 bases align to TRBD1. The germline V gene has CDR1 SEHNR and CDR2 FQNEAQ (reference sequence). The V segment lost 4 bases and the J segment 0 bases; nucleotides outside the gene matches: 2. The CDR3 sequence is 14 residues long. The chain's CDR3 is CASSSGQASYEQYF. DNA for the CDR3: TGTGCCAGCAGCTCGGGACAGGCCTCCTACGAGCAGTACTTC. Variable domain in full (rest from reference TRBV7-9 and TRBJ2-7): DTGVSQNPRHKITKRGQNVTFRCDPISEHNRLYWYRQTLGQGPEFLTYFQNEAQLEKSRLLSDRFSAERPKGSFSTLEIQRTEQGDSAMYLCASSSGQASYEQYFGPGTRLTVT.

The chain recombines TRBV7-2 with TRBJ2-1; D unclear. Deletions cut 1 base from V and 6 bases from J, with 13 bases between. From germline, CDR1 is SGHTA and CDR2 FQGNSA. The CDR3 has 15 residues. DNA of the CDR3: TGTGCCAGCAGCTTAGGAAGCGTCACGATCAATGAGCAGTTCTTC. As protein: CASSLGSVTINEQFF. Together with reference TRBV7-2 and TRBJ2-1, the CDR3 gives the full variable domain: GAGVSQSPSNKVTEKGKDVELRCDPISGHTALYWYRQSLGQGLEFLIYFQGNSAPDKSGLPSDRFSAERTGGSVSTLTIQRTQQEDSAVYLCASSLGSVTINEQFFGPGTRLTVL.

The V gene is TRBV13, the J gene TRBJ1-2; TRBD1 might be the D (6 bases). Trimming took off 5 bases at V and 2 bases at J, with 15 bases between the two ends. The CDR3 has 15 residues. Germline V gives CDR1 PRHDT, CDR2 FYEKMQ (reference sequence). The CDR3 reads CASSGSTGPNYGYTF. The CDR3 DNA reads TGTGCCAGCAGCGGATCGACAGGTCCCAACTATGGCTACACCTTC.

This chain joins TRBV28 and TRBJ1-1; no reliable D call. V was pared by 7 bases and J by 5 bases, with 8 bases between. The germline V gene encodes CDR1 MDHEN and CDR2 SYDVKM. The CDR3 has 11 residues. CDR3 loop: CASTTPTEAFF. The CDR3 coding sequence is TGTGCCAGCACTACCCCGACTGAAGCTTTCTTT.

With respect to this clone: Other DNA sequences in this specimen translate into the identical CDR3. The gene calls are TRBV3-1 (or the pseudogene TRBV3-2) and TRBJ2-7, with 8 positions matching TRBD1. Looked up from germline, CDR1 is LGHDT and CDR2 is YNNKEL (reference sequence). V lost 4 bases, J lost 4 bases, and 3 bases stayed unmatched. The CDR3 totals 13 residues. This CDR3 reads CASSRGQGYEQYF. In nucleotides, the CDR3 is TGTGCCAGCAGCCGTGGACAGGGATACGAGCAGTACTTC.

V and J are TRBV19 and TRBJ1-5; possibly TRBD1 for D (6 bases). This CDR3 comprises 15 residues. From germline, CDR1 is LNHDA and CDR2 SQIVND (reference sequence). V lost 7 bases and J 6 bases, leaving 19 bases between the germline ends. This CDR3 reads CASNPIPQGGQPQHF. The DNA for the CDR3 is TGTGCCAGTAATCCCATCCCACAGGGCGGTCAGCCCCAGCATTTT.

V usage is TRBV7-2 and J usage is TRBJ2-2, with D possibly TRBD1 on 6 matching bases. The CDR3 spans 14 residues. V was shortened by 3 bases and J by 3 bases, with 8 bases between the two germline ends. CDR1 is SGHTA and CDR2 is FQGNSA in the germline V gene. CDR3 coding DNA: TGTGCCAGCAGCTTCAGGGGCCACACCGGGGAGCTGTTTTTT. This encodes CASSFRGHTGELFF.

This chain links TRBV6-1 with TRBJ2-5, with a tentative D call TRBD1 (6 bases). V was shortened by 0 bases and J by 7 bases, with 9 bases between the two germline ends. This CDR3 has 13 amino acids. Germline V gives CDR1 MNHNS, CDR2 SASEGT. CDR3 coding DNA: TGTGCCAGCAGTGAAGCGGGGGCCGGGACCCAGTACTTC. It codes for CASSEAGAGTQYF.

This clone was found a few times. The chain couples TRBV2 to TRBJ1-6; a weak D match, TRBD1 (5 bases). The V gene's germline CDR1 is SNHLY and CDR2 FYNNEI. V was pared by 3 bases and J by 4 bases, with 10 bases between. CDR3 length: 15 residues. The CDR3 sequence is CASSEFRGYNSPLHF. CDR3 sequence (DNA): TGTGCCAGCAGTGAGTTTCGGGGGTATAATTCACCCCTCCACTTT.

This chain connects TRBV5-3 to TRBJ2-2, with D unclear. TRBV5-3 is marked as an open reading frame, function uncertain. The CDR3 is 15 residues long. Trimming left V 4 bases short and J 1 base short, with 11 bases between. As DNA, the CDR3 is TGTGCCAGAAGCCCCAGTCGGAGGAACACCGGGGAGCTGTTTTTT. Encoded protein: CARSPSRRNTGELFF.

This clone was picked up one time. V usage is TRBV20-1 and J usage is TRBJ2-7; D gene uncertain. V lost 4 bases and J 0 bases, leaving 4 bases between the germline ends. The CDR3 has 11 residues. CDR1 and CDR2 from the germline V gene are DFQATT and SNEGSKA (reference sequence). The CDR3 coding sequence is TGCAGTGCTATTAACTCCTACGAGCAGTACTTC. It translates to CSAINSYEQYF.

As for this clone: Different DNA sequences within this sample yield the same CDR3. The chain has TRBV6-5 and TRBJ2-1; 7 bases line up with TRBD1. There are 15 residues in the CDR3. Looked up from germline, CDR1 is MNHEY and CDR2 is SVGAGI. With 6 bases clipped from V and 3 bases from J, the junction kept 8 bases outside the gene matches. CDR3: CASSPTGLSYNEQFF. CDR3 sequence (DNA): TGTGCCAGCAGCCCGACAGGGTTGAGCTACAATGAGCAGTTCTTC.

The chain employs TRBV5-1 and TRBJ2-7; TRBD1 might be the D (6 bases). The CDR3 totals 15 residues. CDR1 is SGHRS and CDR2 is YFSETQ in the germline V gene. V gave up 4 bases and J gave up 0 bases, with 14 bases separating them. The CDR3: CASSQGHQSSYEQYF. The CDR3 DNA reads TGCGCCAGCAGCCAGGGACACCAGAGCTCCTACGAGCAGTACTTC.

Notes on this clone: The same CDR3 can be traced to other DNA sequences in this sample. The DNA of the CDR3 is TGTGCCAGCAGTTATTCGCAGGGCTACGAGCAGTACTTC. As protein: CASSYSQGYEQYF. V gene TRBV6-5 combines with J gene TRBJ2-7, with a tentative D call TRBD1 (5 bases). Trimming removed 3 bases at V and 3 bases at J, with 9 bases between. The germline V gene encodes CDR1 MNHEY and CDR2 SVGAGI. The CDR3 is 13 amino acids.

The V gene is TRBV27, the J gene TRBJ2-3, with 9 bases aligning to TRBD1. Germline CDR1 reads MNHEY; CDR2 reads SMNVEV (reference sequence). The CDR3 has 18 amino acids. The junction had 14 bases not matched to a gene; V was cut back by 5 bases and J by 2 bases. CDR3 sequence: CASSPTVPGQGPTDTQYF. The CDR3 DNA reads TGTGCCAGCAGTCCCACCGTCCCGGGACAGGGACCCACAGATACGCAGTATTTT.

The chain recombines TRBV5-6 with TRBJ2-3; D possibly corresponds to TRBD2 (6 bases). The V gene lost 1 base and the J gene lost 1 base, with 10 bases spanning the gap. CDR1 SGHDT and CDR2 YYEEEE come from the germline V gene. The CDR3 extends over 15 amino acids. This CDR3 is CASSLRLVGTDTQYF. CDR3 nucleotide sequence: TGTGCCAGCAGCTTGCGACTAGTTGGCACAGATACGCAGTATTTT.

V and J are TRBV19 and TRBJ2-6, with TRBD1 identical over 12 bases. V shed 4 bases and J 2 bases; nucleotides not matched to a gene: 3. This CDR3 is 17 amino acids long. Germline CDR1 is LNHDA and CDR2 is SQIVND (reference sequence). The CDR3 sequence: CASSKGTGGAGANVLTF. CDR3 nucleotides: TGTGCCAGTAGTAAGGGGACAGGGGGCGCTGGGGCCAACGTCCTGACTTTC.

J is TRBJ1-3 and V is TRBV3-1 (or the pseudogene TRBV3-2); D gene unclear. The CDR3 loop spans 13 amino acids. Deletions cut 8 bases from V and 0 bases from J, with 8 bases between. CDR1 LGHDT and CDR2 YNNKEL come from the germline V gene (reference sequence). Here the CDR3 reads CASCLSSGNTIYF. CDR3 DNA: TGTGCCAGCTGCCTATCCTCTGGAAACACCATATATTTT.

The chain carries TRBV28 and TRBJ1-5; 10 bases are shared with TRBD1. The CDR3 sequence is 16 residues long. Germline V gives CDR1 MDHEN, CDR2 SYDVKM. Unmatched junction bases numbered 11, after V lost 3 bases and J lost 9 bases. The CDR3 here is CASSFRTGGSPGPQHF. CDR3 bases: TGTGCCAGCAGTTTTAGGACAGGGGGATCTCCAGGGCCCCAGCATTTT.

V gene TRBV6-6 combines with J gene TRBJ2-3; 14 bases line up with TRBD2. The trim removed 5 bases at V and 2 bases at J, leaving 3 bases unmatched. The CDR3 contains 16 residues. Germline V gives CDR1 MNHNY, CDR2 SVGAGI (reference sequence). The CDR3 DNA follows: TGTGCCAGCAGTGCGACTAGCGGGAGGGCCACAGATACGCAGTATTTT. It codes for CASSATSGRATDTQYF.

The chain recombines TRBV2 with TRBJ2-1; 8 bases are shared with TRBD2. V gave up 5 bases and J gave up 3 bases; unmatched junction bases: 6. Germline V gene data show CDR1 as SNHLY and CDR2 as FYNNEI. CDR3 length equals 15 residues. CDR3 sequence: CASSKKRGLYNEQFF. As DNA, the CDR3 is TGTGCCAGCAGTAAAAAGCGGGGGCTCTACAATGAGCAGTTCTTC.

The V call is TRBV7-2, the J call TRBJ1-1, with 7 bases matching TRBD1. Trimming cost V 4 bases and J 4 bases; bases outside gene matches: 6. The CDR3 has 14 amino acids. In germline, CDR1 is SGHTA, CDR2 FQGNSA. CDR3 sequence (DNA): TGTGCCAGCAGCTCCCAGGGGGGTATCACTGAAGCTTTCTTT. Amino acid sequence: CASSSQGGITEAFF.

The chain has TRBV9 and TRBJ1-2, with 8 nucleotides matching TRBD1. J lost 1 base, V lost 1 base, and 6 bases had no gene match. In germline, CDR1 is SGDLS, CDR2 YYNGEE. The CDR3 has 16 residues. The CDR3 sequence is CASSVQGQAFNYGYTF. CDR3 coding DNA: TGTGCCAGCAGCGTACAGGGACAGGCGTTTAACTATGGCTACACCTTC.

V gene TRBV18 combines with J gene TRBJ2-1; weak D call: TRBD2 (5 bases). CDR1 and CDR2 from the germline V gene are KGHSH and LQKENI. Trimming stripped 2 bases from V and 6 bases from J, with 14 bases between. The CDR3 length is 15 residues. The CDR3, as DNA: TGTGCCAGCTCACCAGACGCCCGTCGGGGCAATGAGCAGTTCTTC. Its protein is CASSPDARRGNEQFF.

The CDR3 loop reads CASSPPDSSFYGYTF. CDR3 nucleotides: TGTGCCAGCTCACCACCGGACAGTTCTTTCTATGGCTACACCTTC. The genes are TRBV18 and TRBJ1-2; weak D call: TRBD1 (6 bases). Germline V CDR1 and CDR2: KGHSH, LQKENI. V shed 0 bases and J shed 4 bases, with 12 bases lying between them. This CDR3 has 15 amino acids.

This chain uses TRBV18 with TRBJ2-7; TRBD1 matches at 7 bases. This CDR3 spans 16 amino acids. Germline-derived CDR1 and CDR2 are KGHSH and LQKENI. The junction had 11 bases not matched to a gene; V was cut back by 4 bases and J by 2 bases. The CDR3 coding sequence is TGTGCCAGCTCACACTACCCCGGGACAGCTGCCTACGAGCAGTACTTC. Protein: CASSHYPGTAAYEQYF.